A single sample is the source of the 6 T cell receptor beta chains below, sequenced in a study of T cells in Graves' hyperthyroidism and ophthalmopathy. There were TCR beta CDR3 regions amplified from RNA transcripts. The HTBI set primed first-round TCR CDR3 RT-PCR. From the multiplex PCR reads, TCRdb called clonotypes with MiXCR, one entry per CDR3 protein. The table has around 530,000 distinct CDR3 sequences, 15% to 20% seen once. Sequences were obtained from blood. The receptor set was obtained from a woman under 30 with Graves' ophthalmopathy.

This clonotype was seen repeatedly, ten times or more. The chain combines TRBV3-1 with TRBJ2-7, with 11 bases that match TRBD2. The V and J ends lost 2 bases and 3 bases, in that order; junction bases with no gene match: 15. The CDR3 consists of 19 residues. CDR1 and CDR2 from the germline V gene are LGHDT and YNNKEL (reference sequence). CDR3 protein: CASSQLGCYSGRALYEQYF. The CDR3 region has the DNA TGTGCCAGCAGCCAATTGGGTTGTTATAGCGGGAGGGCCCTCTACGAGCAGTACTTC.

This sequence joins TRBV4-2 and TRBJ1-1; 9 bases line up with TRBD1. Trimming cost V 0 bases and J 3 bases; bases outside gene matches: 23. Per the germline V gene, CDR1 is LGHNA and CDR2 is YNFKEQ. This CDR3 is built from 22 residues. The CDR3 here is CASSQDIVLGQGFSRRDTEAFF. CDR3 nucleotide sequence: TGTGCCAGCAGCCAAGATATAGTTTTGGGACAGGGTTTCTCTCGTCGGGACACTGAAGCTTTCTTT.

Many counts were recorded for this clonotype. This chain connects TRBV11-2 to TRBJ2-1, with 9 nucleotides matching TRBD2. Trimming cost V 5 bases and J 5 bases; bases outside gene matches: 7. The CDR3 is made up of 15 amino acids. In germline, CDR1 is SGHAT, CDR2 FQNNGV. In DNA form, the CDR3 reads TGTGCCAGCAGCAGGAGGGCTAGCGGGGACAATGAGCAGTTCTTC. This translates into CASSRRASGDNEQFF.

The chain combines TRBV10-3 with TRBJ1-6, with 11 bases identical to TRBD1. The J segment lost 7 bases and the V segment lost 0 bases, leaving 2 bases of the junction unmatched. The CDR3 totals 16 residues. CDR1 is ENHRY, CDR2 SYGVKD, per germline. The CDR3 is CAISESGDRGNSPLHF. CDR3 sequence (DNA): TGTGCCATCAGTGAGTCGGGGGACAGGGGGAATTCACCCCTCCACTTT.

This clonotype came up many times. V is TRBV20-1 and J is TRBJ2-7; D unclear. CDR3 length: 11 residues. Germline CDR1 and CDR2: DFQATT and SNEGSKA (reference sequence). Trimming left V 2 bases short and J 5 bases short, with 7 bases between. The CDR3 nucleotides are TGCAGTGCTAGACCTAGTGACGAGCAGTACTTC. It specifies CSARPSDEQYF.

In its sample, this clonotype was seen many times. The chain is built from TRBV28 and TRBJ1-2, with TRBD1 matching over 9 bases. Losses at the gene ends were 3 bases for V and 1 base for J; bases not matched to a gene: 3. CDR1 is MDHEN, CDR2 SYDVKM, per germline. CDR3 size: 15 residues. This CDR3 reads CASSFSDRGNYGYTF. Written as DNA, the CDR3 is TGTGCCAGCAGTTTTTCGGACAGGGGTAACTATGGCTACACCTTC.